This TCR beta chain was profiled in a study of breast tumors, draining lymph nodes, adjacent tissues. From the multiplex PCR reads, TCRdb called clonotypes with MiXCR, one entry per CDR3 protein. Among approximately 60,000 distinct CDR3 sequences listed, approximately 57% were seen once. As regards this clonotype: Its antigen is currently unknown.

Trimming shortened V by 7 bases and J by 7 bases, and 23 bases separated the two germline ends. The CDR3 sequence is 15 residues long. Germline-derived CDR1 and CDR2 are SGHAT and FQNNGV. Study results and limitations: Luminal-like breast cancer showed significantly greater tumor-nontumor repertoire similarity than basal-like breast cancer did. Findings are consistent with lymph node origin and intratumoral expansion of most tumor T cells. Data only fit, rather than demonstrated, lymph node origin of most tumor T cells. Tumor repertoires ranked between lymph nodes and nontumor tissue in diversity, with V and J gene preferences.

Sequencing was done on a sample of breast tumor tissue. The clonotype comes from a female donor with breast cancer. Some clones in this sample may be carry-over from other donors' samples. The J gene is TRBJ2-7, the V gene TRBV11-2; tentative D call: TRBD2 (6 bases). CDR3 DNA: TGTGCCAGCACCACGTCGGGAAACTCAGGGAGGGAGCAGTACTTC. This gives the protein CASTTSGNSGREQYF.